This paragraph covers one TCR beta chain sequence. Its antigen is as yet unknown. The time point: newly diagnosed GD, antithyroid drugs for less than 3 months. Construction of the TCR library relied on RNA isolated from PBMCs. This record comes from a study of regulatory T cells in long-lasting Graves disease. Sequencing libraries for TCR beta were prepared with iRepertoire HTBI primers and Arm-PCR of CDR3 regions. A single record per CDR3 protein comes from TCRdb applying MiXCR to the multiplex PCR reads. The sample consists of 560,000 or so distinct CDR3 sequences, about 15% of them appearing once. Points from the study as a whole: Possibly, accuracy suffered from the small sample size.

The CDR3 has 16 residues. The V and J ends lost 6 bases and 3 bases respectively, with 18 bases between them. From germline, CDR1 is SGHRS and CDR2 YFSETQ. The data were also submitted as part of a second study, on T cells in Graves' hyperthyroidism and ophthalmopathy.

This sequence was found in a man aged 18 to 29 with Graves disease. The sample consisted of peripheral blood mononuclear cells (PBMCs), taken at new diagnosis, from a patient treated with antithyroid drugs. The chain combines TRBV5-1 with TRBJ1-4; D is perhaps TRBD1 (5 bases). The CDR3 bases are TGCGCCAGCACCCTAAGGGGATTGGCGTCTAATGAAAAACTGTTTTTT. Protein: CASTLRGLASNEKLFF.